This T cell receptor beta chain was found in a study of PD-1 blockade in classical Hodgkin lymphoma. Study outcomes and limitations: Newly diagnosed patients had baseline TCR diversity that was reportedly lower than that of healthy donors. CD4+ TCR diversity rose significantly by C4D1, and CD8+ TCR diversity did not. Complete responders started with a diversity level that resembled newly diagnosed patients at baseline.

Every patient was affected by relapse after autologous stem cell transplantation, while exposure to brentuximab vedotin was not uniform. The data were produced by immunoSEQ multiplex PCR, yet TCRdb's version contains in-frame clones alone and is incomplete. The data hold some 45,000 clones, with 88% observed a single time. A word on this clone: Its cognate antigen is unknown.

This receptor was obtained from a human donor with classical Hodgkin lymphoma. The sequencing here drew on peripheral blood mononuclear cells (PBMCs), taken at baseline.

CDR3 loop: CASSPGQGPTYEQYF. In DNA form, the CDR3 reads TGCGCCAGCAGCCCGGGACAGGGGCCTACCTACGAGCAGTACTTC. The gene calls are TRBV4-3 and TRBJ2-7, with 10 bases lining up with TRBD1. V lost 4 bases, J lost 2 bases, and 5 bases stayed unmatched. The CDR3 loop spans 15 amino acids. The germline V gene encodes CDR1 LGHNA and CDR2 YSLEER.